This T cell receptor (beta chain) was recorded in a study of CD8 T cells in ankylosing spondylitis. Whole-study results and caveats: Some motif variants were previously reported in reactive arthritis synovial fluid and blood. Within ankylosing spondylitis blood, a TCR beta motif made up of several highly homologous variants appeared to be characteristic.

The V gene lost 3 bases and the J gene lost 3 bases, with 9 bases spanning the gap. CDR1 is GTSNPN, CDR2 SVGIG, per germline (reference sequence). This CDR3 contains 12 residues. TCRdb re-derived calls from the 5' RACE reads in MiXCR, one entry per CDR3 protein. The sample shows 250,000 to 350,000 distinct CDR3 sequences, 20% to 25% of them seen only once. As for this clonotype: The antigen is undetermined.

The receptor comes from a female donor with ankylosing spondylitis or in good health (not recorded which). Input material: blood, either unsorted or a sorted T cell fraction (not recorded which). The rearrangement uses TRBV30 and TRBJ2-7, with unresolved D. Here the CDR3 reads CAWSEGYYEQYF. The CDR3 DNA reads as TGTGCCTGGAGCGAAGGGTACTACGAGCAGTACTTC.